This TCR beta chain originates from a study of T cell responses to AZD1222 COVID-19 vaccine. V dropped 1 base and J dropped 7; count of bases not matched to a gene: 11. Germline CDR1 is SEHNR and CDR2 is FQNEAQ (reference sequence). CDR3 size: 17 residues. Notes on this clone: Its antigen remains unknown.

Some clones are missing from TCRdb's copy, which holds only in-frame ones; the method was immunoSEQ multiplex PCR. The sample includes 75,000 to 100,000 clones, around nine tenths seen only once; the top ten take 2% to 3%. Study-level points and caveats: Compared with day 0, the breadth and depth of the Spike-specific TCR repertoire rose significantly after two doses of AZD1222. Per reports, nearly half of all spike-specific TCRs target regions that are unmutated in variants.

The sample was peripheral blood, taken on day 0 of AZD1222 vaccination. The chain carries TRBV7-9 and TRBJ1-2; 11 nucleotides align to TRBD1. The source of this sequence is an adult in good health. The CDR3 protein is CASSLDIDRTGGFGYTF. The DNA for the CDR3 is TGTGCCAGCAGCTTAGACATCGATCGGACAGGGGGCTTTGGCTACACCTTC.